The clone carrying this T cell receptor (beta chain) was seen many times. Its antigen is still unknown. The sample is drawn from a study of T cells in Graves' hyperthyroidism and ophthalmopathy. Ophthalmopathy cases scored 3 or more on the Clinical Activity Score and 4 or more on NOSPECS grade, with duration below 3 months. The PBMCs were taken from 10 ml of fresh peripheral blood. Amplification targeted TCR beta CDR3 regions from RNA transcripts. First-round RT-PCR targeting the TCR CDR3 was performed with the HTBI primer set. A single record per CDR3 protein comes from TCRdb applying MiXCR to the multiplex PCR reads. Among 390,000 or so distinct CDR3 sequences, over 12% were seen once, and the ten largest hold approximately 13%. Findings and caveats of the study: Researchers report that a 13 V-J model separated ophthalmopathy from stable hyperthyroidism.

V shed 5 bases, J shed 0 bases, and the junction held 6 bases outside the gene matches. This CDR3 is built from 17 residues. Germline CDR1 is SGHTA and CDR2 is FQGNSA. The receptor comes from a man aged 18 to 29 with Graves' ophthalmopathy. The chain is built from TRBV7-2 and TRBJ1-5; 11 nucleotides align to TRBD1. The sample was blood. In nucleotides, the CDR3 is TGTGCCAGCAGCCTAGAGGACAGGGGGCCTAGCAATCAGCCCCAGCATTTT. Translation gives CASSLEDRGPSNQPQHF.